The 8 T cell receptor beta chains in this list originate from one sample, sequenced in a study of regulatory T cells in long-lasting Graves disease. Investigators prepared the TCR beta libraries by applying iRepertoire HTBI primers and Arm-PCR of CDR3 regions. TCRdb itself ran the multiplex PCR reads through MiXCR, one entry per CDR3 protein. The repertoire holds roughly 360,000 distinct CDR3 sequences, with roughly 24% as singletons. Time point denoted: persistent/refractory GD, antithyroid drugs over 5 years with positive TRAb. Generation of the TCR library employed RNA extracted from PBMCs. The sequencing used peripheral blood mononuclear cells (PBMCs), collected when the disease was refractory, from a patient treated with antithyroid drugs. The receptors were gathered from a woman aged 40-49 years with Graves disease.

The rearrangement links TRBV14 to TRBJ2-2, with D possibly TRBD2 on 6 matching bases. V dropped 1 base and J dropped 3 bases, with 15 bases sitting between them. The CDR3 runs to 17 residues. Germline loops: CDR1 SGHDN, CDR2 FVKESK. CDR3 in amino acids: CASSQGLGEVDTGELFF. CDR3 nucleotide sequence: TGTGCCAGCAGCCAAGGATTAGGGGAGGTCGACACCGGGGAGCTGTTTTTT.

Concerning this clonotype: Germline and junction disagree at one end, which may indicate a read error. This chain uses TRBV28 with TRBJ2-7; tentative D call: TRBD1 (5 bases). The CDR3 covers 14 residues. The germline V gene encodes CDR1 MDHEN and CDR2 SYDVKM. DNA of the CDR3: TGCGCCAGCAGCCAAGATTTATGGGGCGGCGAGCAGTACTTC. Protein product: CASSQDLWGGEQYF.

This clonotype was detected ten times or more. The chain combines TRBV28 with TRBJ2-5; TRBD1 is a possible D gene (6 bases). V lost 4 bases, J lost 1 base, and 10 bases lay in between. CDR1 and CDR2 (germline): MDHEN, SYDVKM. The CDR3 has 14 residues. CDR3 in amino acids: CASSSSGVQETQYF. The DNA of the CDR3 is TGTGCCAGCAGTTCCTCAGGGGTCCAAGAGACCCAGTACTTC.

This clonotype was picked up many times. This chain connects TRBV3-1 to TRBJ1-2; possible D gene TRBD1, 5 bases. Trimming shortened V by 5 bases and J by 5 bases, and 12 bases separated the two germline ends. The CDR3 spans 13 residues. Germline V gives CDR1 LGHDT, CDR2 YNNKEL (reference sequence). CDR3 residues: CASSSDRRYGYTF. The CDR3 DNA is TGTGCCAGCAGCTCTGACAGACGGTATGGCTACACCTTC.

This sequence joins TRBV7-9 and TRBJ1-1; D perhaps matches TRBD1 (5 bases). The CDR3 extends over 13 amino acids. The germline V gene has CDR1 SEHNR and CDR2 FQNEAQ (reference sequence). Trimming removed 5 bases from V and 8 bases from J, with 15 bases in between. In nucleotides, the CDR3 is TGTGCCAGCAGCGCACACCCGGGACCCGAAGCTTTCTTT. Protein product: CASSAHPGPEAFF. The full variable domain, rest sourced from reference TRBV7-9 and TRBJ1-1, is DTGVSQNPRHKITKRGQNVTFRCDPISEHNRLYWYRQTLGQGPEFLTYFQNEAQLEKSRLLSDRFSAERPKGSFSTLEIQRTEQGDSAMYLCASSAHPGPEAFFGQGTRLTVV.

In this sample, this clonotype turned up many times. The CDR3 sequence: CASSDLRTGGRDEQYF. CDR3 coding DNA: TGTGCCAGCAGTGATCTTAGGACAGGGGGCAGGGACGAGCAGTACTTC. The V call is TRBV6-1, the J call TRBJ2-7, with 11 positions matching TRBD1. V lost 3 bases to trimming and J lost 5 bases; unmatched junction nucleotides: 9. Germline values: CDR1 MNHNS, CDR2 SASEGT. This CDR3 has 16 amino acids.

This clonotype was found many times. The chain recombines TRBV20-1 with TRBJ2-7, with 8 bases aligning to TRBD1. Per germline, CDR1 DFQATT and CDR2 SNEGSKA (reference sequence). The CDR3 extends over 12 amino acids. The V segment lost 3 bases and the J segment 6 bases; nucleotides outside the gene matches: 4. DNA for the CDR3: TGCAGTGCTAGGGACAGGGCCATCGAGCAGTACTTC. It specifies CSARDRAIEQYF.

In its sample, this clonotype was seen many times. J is TRBJ2-5 and V is TRBV2; no firm D call. Trimming shortened V by 5 bases and J by 5 bases, and 12 bases separated the two germline ends. The CDR3 contains 13 residues. Germline V gene sequence: CDR1 SNHLY, CDR2 FYNNEI. The CDR3 here is CASSPPGEETQYF. In nucleotides, the CDR3 is TGTGCCAGCAGTCCTCCTGGAGAGGAGACCCAGTACTTC.